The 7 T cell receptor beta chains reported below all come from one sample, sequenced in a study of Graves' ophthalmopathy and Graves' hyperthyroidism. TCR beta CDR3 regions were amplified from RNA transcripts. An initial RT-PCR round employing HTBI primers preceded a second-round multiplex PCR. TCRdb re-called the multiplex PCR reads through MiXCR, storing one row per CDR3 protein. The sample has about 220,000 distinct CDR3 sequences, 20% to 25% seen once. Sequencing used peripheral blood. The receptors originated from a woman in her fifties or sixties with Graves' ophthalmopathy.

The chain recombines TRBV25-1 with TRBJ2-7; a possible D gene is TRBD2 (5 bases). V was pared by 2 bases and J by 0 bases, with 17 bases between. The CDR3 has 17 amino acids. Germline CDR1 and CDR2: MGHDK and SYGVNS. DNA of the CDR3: TGTGCCAGCAGTGAACCCCCTGGGAGTCAGAGCTCCTACGAGCAGTACTTC. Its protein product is CASSEPPGSQSSYEQYF.

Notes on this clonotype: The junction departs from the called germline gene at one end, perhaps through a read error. In DNA form, the CDR3 reads TGTGCCAGCAGTATCGGGGTGGACGGAAACACCGTATATTTT. As protein: CASSIGVDGNTVYF. This chain connects TRBV6-1 to TRBJ1-3; D not certain. The CDR3 extends over 14 amino acids. Germline CDR1 is MNHNS and CDR2 is SASEGT.

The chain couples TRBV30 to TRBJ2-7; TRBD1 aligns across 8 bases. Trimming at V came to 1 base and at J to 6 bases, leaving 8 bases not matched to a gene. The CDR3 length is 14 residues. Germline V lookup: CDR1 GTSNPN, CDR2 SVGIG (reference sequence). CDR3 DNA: TGTGCCTGGAGTGAAACAGGGGGAATGTCCGAGCAGTACTTC. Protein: CAWSETGGMSEQYF.

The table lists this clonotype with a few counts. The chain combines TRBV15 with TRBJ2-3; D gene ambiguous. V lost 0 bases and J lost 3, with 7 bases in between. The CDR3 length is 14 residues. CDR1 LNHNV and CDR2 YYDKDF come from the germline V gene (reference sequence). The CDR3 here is CATSRDRVTDTQYF. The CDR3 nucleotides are TGTGCCACCAGCAGAGATCGGGTGACAGATACGCAGTATTTT.

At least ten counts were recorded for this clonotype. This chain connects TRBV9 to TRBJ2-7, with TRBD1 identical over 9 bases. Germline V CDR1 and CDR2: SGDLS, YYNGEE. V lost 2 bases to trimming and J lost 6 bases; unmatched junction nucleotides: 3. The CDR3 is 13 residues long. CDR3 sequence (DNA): TGTGCCAGCAGCGTGGGACAGGGTCGCGAGCAGTACTTC. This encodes CASSVGQGREQYF.

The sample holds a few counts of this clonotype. The CDR3 region is CASNRTPGAQQPQHF. The CDR3 coding sequence is TGTGCCAGCAATCGTACGCCGGGGGCGCAACAGCCCCAGCATTTT. V usage is TRBV6-1 and J usage is TRBJ1-5, with D perhaps TRBD1 (6 bases). Germline CDR1 is MNHNS and CDR2 is SASEGT. CDR3 length equals 15 residues. The ends were cut back, 7 bases at V and 7 bases at J, with 20 bases in the middle.

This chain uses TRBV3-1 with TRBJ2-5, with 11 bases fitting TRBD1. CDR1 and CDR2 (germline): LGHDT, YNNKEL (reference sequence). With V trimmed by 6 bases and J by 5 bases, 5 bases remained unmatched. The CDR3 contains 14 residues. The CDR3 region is CASRRTGGAETQYF. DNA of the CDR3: TGTGCCAGCAGACGGACAGGGGGCGCGGAGACCCAGTACTTC.